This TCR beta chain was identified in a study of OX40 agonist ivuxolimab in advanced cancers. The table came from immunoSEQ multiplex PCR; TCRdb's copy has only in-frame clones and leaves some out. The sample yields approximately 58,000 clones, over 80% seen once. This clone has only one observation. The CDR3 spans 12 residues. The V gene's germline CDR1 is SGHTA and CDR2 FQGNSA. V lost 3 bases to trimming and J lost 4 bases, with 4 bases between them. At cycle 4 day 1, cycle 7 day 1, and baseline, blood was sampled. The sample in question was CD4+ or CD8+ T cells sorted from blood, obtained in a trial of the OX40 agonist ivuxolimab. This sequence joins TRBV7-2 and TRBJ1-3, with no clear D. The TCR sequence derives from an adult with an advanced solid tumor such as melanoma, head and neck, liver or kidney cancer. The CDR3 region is CASSFSGNTIYF. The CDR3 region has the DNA TGTGCCAGCAGCTTCTCCGGAAACACCATATATTTT.